This TCR beta chain was identified in a study of cytomegalovirus exposure and HLA in healthy donors. PCR amplification relied on 60 Vbeta primers (plus 13 Jbeta primers). The protocol was immunoSEQ multiplex PCR, while the TCRdb copy is restricted to in-frame clones and leaves out a portion. The table lists 200,000 to 250,000 clones, 60% to 80% of them singletons. V was shortened by 5 bases and J by 8 bases, with 27 bases between the two germline ends. Germline CDR1 is SEHNR and CDR2 is FQNEAQ (reference sequence). CDR3 length: 17 residues. Study-wide results and limits: Immune exposure was documented only through CMV serostatus. Donors were assumed by presence/absence analyses to have roughly uniform sequencing depth.

A single count supports this clone. Its antigen is as yet unknown. Material for sequencing was PBMCs. This clonotype was obtained from a man younger than 35 in good health and CMV-seronegative. The rearrangement links TRBV7-9 to TRBJ1-1; no reliable D call. In nucleotides, the CDR3 is TGTGCCAGCAGCGCGGAGGGTGGGCAGAACGTGGGCAGAGAAGCTTTCTTT. This codes for CASSAEGGQNVGREAFF.